This T cell receptor (beta chain) was found in a study of T cell responses to AZD1222 COVID-19 vaccine. Study conclusions and caveats: Seropositivity was recorded at baseline in only a handful of AZD1222 recipients.

Trimming left V 5 bases short and J 0 bases short, with 10 bases between. There are 15 residues in the CDR3. In germline, CDR1 is KGHDR, CDR2 SFDVKD. Data came from immunoSEQ multiplex PCR; TCRdb stores just in-frame clones and leaves some out. This sample has over 90,000 clones, with about 88% found just once. Turning to this clone: The target antigen is unknown.

The chain is built from TRBV24-1 and TRBJ2-1, with no clear D. The source is an adult in good health. Sequenced here: peripheral blood, sampled on day 0 of AZD1222 vaccination. The CDR3 is CATSVRESSYNEQFF. The CDR3 coding sequence is TGTGCCACCAGTGTCCGCGAGAGCTCCTACAATGAGCAGTTCTTC.